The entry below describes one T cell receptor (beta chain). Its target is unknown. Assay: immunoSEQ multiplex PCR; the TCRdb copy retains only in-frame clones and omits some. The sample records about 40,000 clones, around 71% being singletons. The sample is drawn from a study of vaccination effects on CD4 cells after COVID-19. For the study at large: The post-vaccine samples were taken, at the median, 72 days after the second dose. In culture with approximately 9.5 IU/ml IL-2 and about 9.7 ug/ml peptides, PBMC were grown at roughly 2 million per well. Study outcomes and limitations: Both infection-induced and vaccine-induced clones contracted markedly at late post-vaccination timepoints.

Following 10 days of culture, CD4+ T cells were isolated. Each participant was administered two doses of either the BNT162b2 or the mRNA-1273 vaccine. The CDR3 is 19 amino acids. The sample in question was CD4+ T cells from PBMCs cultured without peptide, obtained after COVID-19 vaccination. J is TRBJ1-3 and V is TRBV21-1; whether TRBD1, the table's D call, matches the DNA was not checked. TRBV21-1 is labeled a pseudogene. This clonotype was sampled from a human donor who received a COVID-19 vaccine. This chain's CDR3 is CASSKALGIPTGAGNTIYF. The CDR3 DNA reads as TGTGCCAGCAGCAAAGCCTTGGGGATCCCAACAGGGGCTGGAAACACCATATATTTT.